The 26 T cell receptor beta chains below were found in one sample sequenced in a study of response to subunit inactivated influenza vaccine. TCRdb re-called the RT-PCR reads with MiXCR, one entry per CDR3 protein. The table lists roughly 500,000 distinct CDR3 sequences, 16% of them singletons. The source was CD4+ T cells sorted from PBMCs, collected less than 30 months after vaccination. Receptors were obtained from a man between 50 and 70 years old who received an inactivated influenza vaccine.

The chain is built from TRBV27 and TRBJ2-7; TRBD1 matches 8 bases. This CDR3 contains 15 residues. Germline V lookup: CDR1 MNHEY, CDR2 SMNVEV (reference sequence). With 5 bases clipped from V and 3 bases from J, the junction kept 9 bases outside the gene matches. In DNA form, the CDR3 reads TGTGCCAGCAGTCATAAACCGGACAGGGTCTACGAGCAGTACTTC. Encoded protein: CASSHKPDRVYEQYF.

This clonotype was seen a handful of times. The J gene is TRBJ2-1, the V gene TRBV3-1; 10 bases map to TRBD2. The ends lost 7 bases at V and 9 bases at J; junction bases unmatched: 12. CDR1 and CDR2 (germline): LGHDT, YNNKEL (reference sequence). CDR3 length: 15 amino acids. The CDR3 is CASKTLTSGMGEQFF. The CDR3 DNA is TGTGCCAGCAAAACCCTTACTAGCGGGATGGGTGAGCAGTTCTTC.

In DNA, the CDR3 is TGTGCCAGCAGAACGACAGGGAACGAATCCGACTATGGCTACACCTTC. Translating gives CASRTTGNESDYGYTF. The chain carries TRBV21-1 and TRBJ1-2; the DNA was not compared with TRBD1, the D call given in the table. TRBV21-1 is deemed a pseudogene. This CDR3 comprises 16 residues.

This clonotype occurred a few times. V gene TRBV4-3 combines with J gene TRBJ2-7; D possibly corresponds to TRBD2 (5 bases). The CDR3 contains 16 residues. V was cut by 0 bases and J by 6 bases, with 18 bases left in between. Germline lookup yields CDR1 LGHNA and CDR2 YSLEER. CDR3 protein: CASSQDGRGSASEQYF. In nucleotides, the CDR3 is TGCGCCAGCAGCCAAGATGGCCGGGGTTCGGCTTCCGAGCAGTACTTC.

This chain connects TRBV5-1 to TRBJ2-7, with TRBD1 matching over 10 bases. The CDR3 is 15 residues long. The V gene's germline CDR1 is SGHRS and CDR2 YFSETQ. The J segment lost 5 bases and the V segment lost 2 bases, leaving 7 bases of the junction unmatched. CDR3 region: CASSLEGQGNDEQYF. CDR3 bases: TGCGCCAGCAGCTTAGAGGGACAGGGGAATGACGAGCAGTACTTC.

The chain uses TRBV24-1 and TRBJ2-3; D possibly corresponds to TRBD1 (6 bases). V shed 3 bases and J shed 4 bases, with 10 bases lying between them. The germline V gene encodes CDR1 KGHDR and CDR2 SFDVKD. The CDR3 has 14 residues. For the CDR3, the DNA is TGTGCCACCAGTGATCCCAGGGGCGCAGATACGCAGTATTTT. Its protein product is CATSDPRGADTQYF.

This clonotype has more than one count but fewer than ten. The CDR3 region has the DNA TGTGCCACCAGTCCACAGGGGTCCGGGGAGCTGTTTTTT. Translation: CATSPQGSGELFF. The chain uses TRBV24-1 and TRBJ2-2, with 7 bases that match TRBD1. In germline, CDR1 is KGHDR, CDR2 SFDVKD. With 6 bases clipped from V and 6 bases from J, the junction kept 3 bases outside the gene matches. This CDR3 region has 13 residues.

J is TRBJ1-5 and V is TRBV12-3 or TRBV12-4; no definite D call. This CDR3 has 13 residues. Between the trimmed V and J ends, which lost 3 bases and 7 bases, there was a span of 10 bases. CDR3 DNA sequence: TGTGCCAGCAGTTTGGCTCGGGAGCAGCCCCAGCATTTT. This gives the protein CASSLAREQPQHF.

This clonotype turned up a few times. The chain carries TRBV18 and TRBJ2-7; D uncertain. Germline CDR1 KGHSH, CDR2 LQKENI. The V end was cut by 6 bases, the J end by 7 bases, with 16 bases between. The CDR3 contains 13 residues. This CDR3 is CASSPIGQTEQYF. DNA of the CDR3: TGTGCCAGCTCCCCCATTGGCCAAACTGAGCAGTACTTC.

This clonotype was seen many times. The chain recombines TRBV20-1 with TRBJ2-7, with TRBD1 as a possible D gene (6 bases). The CDR3 extends over 13 amino acids. Germline CDR1 and CDR2: DFQATT and SNEGSKA (reference sequence). V lost 1 base and J 3 bases, leaving 10 bases between the germline ends. CDR3 DNA: TGCAGTGCTAGAGCAGGACAGAACTACGAGCAGTACTTC. Its translation is CSARAGQNYEQYF.

The chain combines TRBV7-2 with TRBJ1-5; D gene unclear. CDR3 length equals 15 residues. Germline CDR1 is SGHTA and CDR2 is FQGNSA. Trimming left V 0 bases short and J 0 bases short, with 6 bases between. The CDR3 nucleotides read TGTGCCAGCAGCTTAGCTGCAATTAGCAATCAGCCCCAGCATTTT. Translating gives CASSLAAISNQPQHF.

V usage is TRBV4-1 and J usage is TRBJ1-3, with D perhaps matching TRBD1 (6 bases). This CDR3 comprises 15 residues. V lost 0 bases to trimming and J lost 3 bases, with 9 bases between them. Germline CDR1 is MGHRA and CDR2 is YSYEKL. Here the CDR3 reads CASSQEEGGGNTIYF. DNA of the CDR3: TGCGCCAGCAGCCAAGAGGAGGGGGGTGGAAACACCATATATTTT.

This clonotype has more than one count but fewer than ten. The chain carries TRBV10-3 and TRBJ1-2; 9 nucleotides align to TRBD1. Germline trimming cut 6 bases from V and 3 bases from J; bases unmatched to any gene: 5. This CDR3 contains 14 residues. CDR1 is ENHRY, CDR2 SYGVKD, per germline. The DNA for the CDR3 is TGTGCCATCAGAGGGGACAGGGAGGACTATGGCTACACCTTC. Residues: CAIRGDREDYGYTF.

The rearrangement uses TRBV28 and TRBJ1-5; the D gene is possibly TRBD1 (6 bases). Per the germline V gene, CDR1 is MDHEN and CDR2 is SYDVKM. Trimming removed 5 bases from V and 7 bases from J, with 21 bases in between. The CDR3 is made up of 16 amino acids. The DNA for the CDR3 is TGTGCCAGCAGTCCCCCAAGGGGCAGGGGTTACCAGCCCCAGCATTTT. Its protein product is CASSPPRGRGYQPQHF.

This clonotype was seen only a few times. This chain joins TRBV18 and TRBJ2-1; no clear D. The ends were cut back, 2 bases at V and 4 bases at J, with 6 bases in the middle. CDR3 length: 13 residues. Looked up from germline, CDR1 is KGHSH and CDR2 is LQKENI. Here the CDR3 reads CASSPVGYNEQFF. The CDR3 bases are TGTGCCAGCTCACCAGTGGGATACAATGAGCAGTTCTTC.

This sequence joins TRBV6-6 and TRBJ2-7, with no clear D. Between the trimmed V and J ends, which lost 4 bases and 7 bases, there was a span of 11 bases. Germline assignment: CDR1 MNHNY and CDR2 SVGAGI (reference sequence). The CDR3 has 12 residues. CDR3 DNA sequence: TGTGCCAGCAGTTTTACGAAAGCTGAGCAGTACTTC. Its translation is CASSFTKAEQYF.

This clonotype was recorded many times. This sequence joins TRBV29-1 and TRBJ2-5; 7 bases align to TRBD2. The J segment lost 0 bases and the V segment lost 7 bases, leaving 2 bases of the junction unmatched. Germline lookup yields CDR1 SQVTM and CDR2 ANQGSEA. The CDR3 covers 12 residues. CDR3 nucleotides: TGCAGCGCCCTAGCGGACCAAGAGACCCAGTACTTC. Protein product: CSALADQETQYF.

The genes are TRBV28 and TRBJ2-7; 8 nucleotides match TRBD2. Germline V gene sequence: CDR1 MDHEN, CDR2 SYDVKM. The CDR3 sequence is 15 residues long. V gave up 7 bases and J gave up 0 bases; unmatched junction bases: 8. CDR3 coding DNA: TGTGCCAGCAATATAGCGGGATCACCCTCCTACGAGCAGTACTTC. This encodes CASNIAGSPSYEQYF. Full variable domain (missing parts from reference TRBV28 and TRBJ2-7): DVKVTQSSRYLVKRTGEKVFLECVQDMDHENMFWYRQDPGLGLRLIYFSYDVKMKEKGDIPEGYSVSREKKERFSLILESASTNQTSMYLCASNIAGSPSYEQYFGPGTRLTVT.

This clonotype occurred a few times. J is TRBJ2-1 and V is TRBV5-1, with unresolved D. Germline CDR1 SGHRS, CDR2 YFSETQ. Deletions cut 4 bases from V and 3 bases from J, with 8 bases between. This CDR3 has 13 residues. This CDR3 reads CASSPDNYNEQFF. DNA for the CDR3: TGCGCCAGCAGCCCTGACAACTACAATGAGCAGTTCTTC.

In its sample, this clonotype was seen a few times. This chain uses TRBV6-2 or TRBV6-3 with TRBJ2-1; 8 bases agree with TRBD1. Germline lookup yields CDR1 MNHEY and CDR2 SVGEGT. The CDR3 spans 13 residues. With 6 bases clipped from V and 7 bases from J, the junction kept 5 bases outside the gene matches. CDR3 in amino acids: CASRGQGWNEQFF. CDR3 nucleotide sequence: TGTGCCAGCAGAGGACAGGGATGGAATGAGCAGTTCTTC.

This chain links TRBV5-1 with TRBJ2-3, with D possibly TRBD2 on 6 matching bases. V was cut by 0 bases and J by 6 bases, with 14 bases left in between. The CDR3 is 15 amino acids. CDR1 is SGHRS and CDR2 is YFSETQ in the germline V gene. The CDR3 sequence is CASSLGDSSGDTQYF. CDR3 coding DNA: TGCGCCAGCAGCTTGGGGGACTCCAGCGGGGATACGCAGTATTTT.

The chain uses TRBV4-1 and TRBJ1-2, with D tentatively TRBD1 (5 bases). Trimming shortened V by 0 bases and J by 8 bases, and 10 bases separated the two germline ends. Germline V CDR1 and CDR2: MGHRA, YSYEKL. The CDR3 covers 13 residues. The CDR3 spells CASSQDYGDGYTF. Here the CDR3 DNA reads TGCGCCAGCAGCCAAGATTATGGGGACGGCTACACCTTC.

CDR3 coding DNA: TGTGCCAGCTCACCACCTAACGAGAGGAACACTGAAGCTTTCTTT. It codes for CASSPPNERNTEAFF. The chain joins TRBV18 to TRBJ1-1; D unclear. This CDR3 region has 15 residues. CDR1 and CDR2 from the germline V gene are KGHSH and LQKENI. The ends were cut back, 0 bases at V and 1 base at J, with 9 bases in the middle.

CDR3 in amino acids: CASSETSGGTYEQYF. The CDR3 DNA sequence: TGTGCCAGCAGTGAGACTAGCGGGGGTACCTACGAGCAGTACTTC. The chain couples TRBV12-3 or TRBV12-4 to TRBJ2-7, with 12 bases that match TRBD2. This CDR3 contains 15 residues. The trim removed 5 bases at V and 2 bases at J, leaving 4 bases unmatched.

This clonotype has only a few counts. This chain links TRBV2 with TRBJ1-4; no reliable D call. The CDR3 contains 14 residues. V shed 6 bases and J shed 0 bases, with 8 bases lying between them. Germline V gene sequence: CDR1 SNHLY, CDR2 FYNNEI. The CDR3 coding sequence is TGTGCCAGCAGGGGCCTCGCAACTAATGAAAAACTGTTTTTT. It yields the protein CASRGLATNEKLFF.

This clonotype turned up a few times. This chain connects TRBV3-1 to TRBJ1-2; 8 nucleotides align to TRBD1. The germline V gene has CDR1 LGHDT and CDR2 YNNKEL (reference sequence). This CDR3 is built from 12 residues. After removal of 4 bases from V and 8 bases from J, the junction contained 3 bases not matched to a gene. Here the CDR3 reads CASSRTGNGYTF. The CDR3 region has the DNA TGTGCCAGCAGCCGGACAGGGAACGGCTACACCTTC.